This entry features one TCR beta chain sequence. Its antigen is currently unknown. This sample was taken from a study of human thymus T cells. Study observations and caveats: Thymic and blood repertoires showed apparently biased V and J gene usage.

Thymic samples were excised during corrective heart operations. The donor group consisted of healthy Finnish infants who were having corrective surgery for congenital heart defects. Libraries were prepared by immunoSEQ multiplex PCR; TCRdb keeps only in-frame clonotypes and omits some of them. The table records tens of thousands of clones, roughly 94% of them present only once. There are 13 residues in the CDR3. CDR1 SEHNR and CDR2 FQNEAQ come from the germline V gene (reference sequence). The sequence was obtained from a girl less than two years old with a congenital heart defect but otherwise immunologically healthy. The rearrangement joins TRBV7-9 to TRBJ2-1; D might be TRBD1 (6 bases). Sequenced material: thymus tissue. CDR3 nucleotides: TGTGGCGAGGGGGAGCGCTATTACAATGAGCAGTTCTTC. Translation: CGEGERYYNEQFF.